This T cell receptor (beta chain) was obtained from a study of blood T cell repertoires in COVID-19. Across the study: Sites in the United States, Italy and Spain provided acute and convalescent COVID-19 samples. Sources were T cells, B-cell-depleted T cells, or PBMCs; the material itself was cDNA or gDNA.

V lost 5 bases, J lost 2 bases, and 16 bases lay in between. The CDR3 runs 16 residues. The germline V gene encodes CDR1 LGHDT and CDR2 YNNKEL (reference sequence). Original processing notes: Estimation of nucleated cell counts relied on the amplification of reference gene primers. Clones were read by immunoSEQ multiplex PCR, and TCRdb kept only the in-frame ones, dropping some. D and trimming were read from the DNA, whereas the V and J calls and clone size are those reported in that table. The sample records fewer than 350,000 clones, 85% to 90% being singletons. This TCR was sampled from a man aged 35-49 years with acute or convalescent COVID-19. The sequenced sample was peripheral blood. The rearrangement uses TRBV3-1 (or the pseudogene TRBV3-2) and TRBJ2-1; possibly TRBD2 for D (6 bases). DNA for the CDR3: TGTGCCAGCAGCTCGGGACTCCCTTCCCCCTACAATGAGCAGTTCTTC. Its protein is CASSSGLPSPYNEQFF.